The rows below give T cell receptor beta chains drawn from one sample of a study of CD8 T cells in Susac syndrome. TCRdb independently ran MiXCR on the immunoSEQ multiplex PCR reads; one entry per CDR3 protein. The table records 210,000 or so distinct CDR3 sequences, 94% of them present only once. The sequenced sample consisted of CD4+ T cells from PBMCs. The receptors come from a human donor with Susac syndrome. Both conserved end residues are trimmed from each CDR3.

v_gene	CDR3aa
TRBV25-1	ASSEYGVNEQF
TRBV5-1	ASSDTYTDTQY
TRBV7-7	ASSLDVYNEQF
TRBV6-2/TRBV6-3	ASTVTYNQPQH
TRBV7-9	ASSLSGVEGYT
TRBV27	ASSTRSGTGIPYEQY
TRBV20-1	SARGGGGSGNEQF
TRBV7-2	ASSPTGTPIMGYT
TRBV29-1	SVGPREGRQSTDTQY
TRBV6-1	ASRGISGNTIY
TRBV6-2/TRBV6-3	ASGKTRTGEYNEQF
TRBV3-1	ASRLGRYEQY
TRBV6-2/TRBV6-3	ASSYAAGLNLNYGYT
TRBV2	ASSEAGGGAQPQH
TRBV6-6	ASSYRGAGSGNTIY
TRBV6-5	ASWTHSETNYGYT
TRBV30	AWSITGGSQH
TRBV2	ASRLGPEAF
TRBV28	ASSSDRSLNIQY
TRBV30	AWRLAKSSYNEQF
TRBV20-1	SARDEGNSGEKLF
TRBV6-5	ASSYSGTYSTDTQY
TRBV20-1	SGGDYSNQPQH
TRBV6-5	ASAPRGVSTDTQY
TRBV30	AWNPDGRTQY
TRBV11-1	ASSFQGPRTEAF
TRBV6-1	ASNPPRVGAEDTQY
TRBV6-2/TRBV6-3	ASSYPGQNTEAF
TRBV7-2	ASSLGHENYGYT
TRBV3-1	ASSQRGVRGTEAF
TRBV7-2	ASSLSSTNTEAF
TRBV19	ASGTGDITDTQY
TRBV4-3	ASSQEETANYGYT
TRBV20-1	SVSFRGVRTEQY
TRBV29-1	SVENGQLGHTDTQY
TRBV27	ASSPDYTTNEKLF
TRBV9	ASSVTGGSETQY
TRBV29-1	SVPPGGTGTDTQY
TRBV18	ASSPQAETEAF
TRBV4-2	ASSRQGEDYGYT
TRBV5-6	ASRPQVYNSPLH
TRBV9	ASSEGRGYT
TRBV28	ASRHGSMNTEAF
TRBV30	AWSPDRGGNTIY
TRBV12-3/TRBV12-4	ASSLTGDAGELF